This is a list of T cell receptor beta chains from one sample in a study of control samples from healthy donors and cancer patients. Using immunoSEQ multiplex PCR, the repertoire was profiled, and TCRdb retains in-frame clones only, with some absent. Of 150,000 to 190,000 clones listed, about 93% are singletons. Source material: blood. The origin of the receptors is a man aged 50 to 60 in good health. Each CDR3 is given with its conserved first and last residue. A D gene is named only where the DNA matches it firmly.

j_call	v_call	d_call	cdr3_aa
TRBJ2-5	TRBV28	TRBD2	CASTNLAVQETQYF
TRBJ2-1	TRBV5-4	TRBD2	CASSPAAGASYNEQFF
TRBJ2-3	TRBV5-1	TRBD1	CASSLRTGFTDTQYF
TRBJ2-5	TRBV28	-	CASSDETQYF
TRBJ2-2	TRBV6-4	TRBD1	CASTQTGFTGELFF
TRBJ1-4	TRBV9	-	CASSVAAGRNEKLFF
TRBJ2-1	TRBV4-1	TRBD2	CASSQDLSIASGTGKEQFF
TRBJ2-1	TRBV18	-	CASSPNSYNEQFF
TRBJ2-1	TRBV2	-	CASSDPGVDNEQFF
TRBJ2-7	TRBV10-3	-	CAISAPVSYEQYF
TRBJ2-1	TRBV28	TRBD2	CASRRGGGYNEQFF
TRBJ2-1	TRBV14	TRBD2	CASSQAGGPHNEQFF
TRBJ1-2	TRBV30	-	CAWSDSHYGYTF
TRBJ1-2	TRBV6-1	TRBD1	CASSEALGQGYGYTF
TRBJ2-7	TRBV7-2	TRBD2	CASSLAPAGGPGLNEQYF
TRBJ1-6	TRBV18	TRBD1	CASSPTPADRVNSPLHF
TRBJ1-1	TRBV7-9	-	CASSLAGQPSAFF
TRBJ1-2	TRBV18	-	CASSPGEGYTF
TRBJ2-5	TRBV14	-	CASSQDGGQETQYF
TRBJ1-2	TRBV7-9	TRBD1	CASSLSDRGRRSHGYTF
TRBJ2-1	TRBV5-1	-	CASRAGQNRNEQFF
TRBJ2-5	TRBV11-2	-	CASSSLGPEQETQYF
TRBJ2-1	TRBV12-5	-	CASGRGGFDEQFF
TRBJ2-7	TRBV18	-	CASSRETDYYEQYF
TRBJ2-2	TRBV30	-	CAWRKTDNTGELFF
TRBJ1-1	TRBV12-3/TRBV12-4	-	CASISSGVSEAFF
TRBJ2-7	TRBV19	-	CASSTELWRMGIEQYF
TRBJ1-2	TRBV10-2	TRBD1	CASSDIGQAVYGYTF